This is a list of T cell receptor beta chains from one sample in a study of blood T cells in healthy people across ages. One entry per CDR3 protein results from TCRdb running MiXCR on the 5' RACE reads. The sample includes 1,100,000 or so distinct CDR3 sequences, around 43% of them seen just once. Sequencing was performed on blood. Receptor source: an older woman in good health. CDR3s include the opening cysteine and the closing phenylalanine or tryptophan. A D gene is named only where the DNA matches it firmly. Size is stated for part of the rows, as once, few or many counts, or as a class when the clone is expanded.

v_gene	abundance	j_gene	d_gene	CDR3aa	CDR3nt
TRBV30	NA	TRBJ2-7	NA	CAWKGGTANRYEQYF	TGTGCCTGGAAGGGGGGGACAGCTAACCGCTACGAGCAGTACTTC
TRBV7-2	NA	TRBJ2-1	NA	CASSLAGSVSYNEQFF	TGTGCCAGCAGCTTAGCCGGCTCGGTCTCCTACAATGAGCAGTTCTTC
TRBV4-1	NA	TRBJ2-3	TRBD1	CASSQDLGRTGETDTQYF	TGCGCCAGCAGCCAAGATCTTGGGCGGACAGGTGAAACAGATACGCAGTATTTT
TRBV6-1	few	TRBJ1-6	NA	CASSEVGTWWWEDSPLHF	TGTGCCAGCAGTGAGGTGGGGACTTGGTGGTGGGAAGATTCACCCCTCCACTTT
TRBV20-1	NA	TRBJ2-5	TRBD1	CSAPGQGTETQYF	TGCAGTGCTCCGGGACAGGGGACAGAGACCCAGTACTTC
TRBV9	NA	TRBJ1-1	NA	CASSGPRGAAFF	TGTGCCAGCAGCGGCCCGCGTGGGGCGGCTTTCTTT
TRBV7-2	once	TRBJ2-5	NA	CASLPRQALQETQYF	TGTGCCAGCCTACCCAGACAGGCCTTACAAGAGACCCAGTACTTC
TRBV28	NA	TRBJ2-2	TRBD2	CASFWGGGANTGELFF	TGTGCCAGTTTTTGGGGGGGAGGAGCGAACACCGGGGAGCTGTTTTTT
TRBV24-1	NA	TRBJ2-1	TRBD1	CATSDLPGQYNEQFF	TGTGCCACCAGTGATTTGCCGGGACAGTACAATGAGCAGTTCTTC
TRBV20-1	NA	TRBJ1-5	NA	CSARDPARARTYQPQHF	TGCAGTGCTAGAGATCCAGCCAGGGCCAGAACCTATCAGCCCCAGCATTTT
TRBV20-1	many	TRBJ2-7	NA	CSAIIKGDEQYF	TGCAGTGCTATTATCAAGGGGGACGAGCAGTACTTC
TRBV7-9	NA	TRBJ2-5	NA	CASSPYLGGETQYF	TGTGCCAGCAGCCCATACTTGGGGGGAGAGACCCAGTACTTC
TRBV6-5	few	TRBJ1-2	TRBD1	CASSLQGTGGYTF	TGTGCCAGCAGTTTACAGGGGACGGGTGGCTACACCTTC
TRBV5-8	NA	TRBJ2-1	TRBD2	CASSLVAGALGSYNEQFF	TGTGCCAGCAGCTTGGTAGCGGGGGCCCTAGGCTCCTACAATGAGCAGTTCTTC
TRBV30	NA	TRBJ1-6	TRBD1	CAMDRTGGKSPLHF	TGTGCCATGGACAGGACAGGGGGCAAGTCACCCCTCCACTTT
TRBV27	NA	TRBJ1-5	TRBD1	CASSSWTGDSNQPQHF	TGTGCCAGCAGTTCCTGGACAGGGGATAGCAATCAGCCCCAGCATTTT
TRBV20-1	few	TRBJ2-7	TRBD2	CSATRRSGNYEQYF	TGCAGTGCAACGCGGCGTAGCGGGAACTACGAGCAGTACTTC
TRBV6-1	NA	TRBJ2-1	NA	CASSEHGYNEQFF	TGTGCCAGCAGTGAACACGGCTACAATGAGCAGTTCTTC